The clone carrying this TCR beta chain appeared many times. Its antigen is not identified. The investigators reverse transcribed all of the isolated RNA, so they sequenced expressed TCRB transcripts. TCRdb's table, derived via immunoSEQ multiplex PCR, lists solely in-frame clones and lacks some. In the table there are 970,000 or so clones, roughly a sixth of which are singletons. This sample was taken from a study of beta chain features in type 1 diabetes. Overall study findings and caveats: The cDNA sequencing approach could over-represent high-TCR-expressing cells. Patients with Type 1 diabetes showed moderately but significantly shorter TCRB CDR3s in all four CD4+ subsets.

The V gene's germline CDR1 is SEHNR and CDR2 FQNEAQ (reference sequence). Trimming took off 6 bases at V and 5 bases at J, with 5 bases between the two ends. This CDR3 has 10 amino acids. The TCR comes from a young woman in good health. The sequenced material came from naive CD4+ T cells from blood. J is TRBJ2-7 and V is TRBV7-9; D is perhaps TRBD1 or TRBD2 (5 bases each). CDR3: CASRGDEQYF. The CDR3 bases are TGTGCCAGCAGGGGGGACGAGCAGTACTTC.